This is a list of T cell receptor beta chains from one sample in a study of cytomegalovirus exposure and HLA in healthy donors. Method: immunoSEQ multiplex PCR; TCRdb's copy keeps in-frame clones and lacks some. The table includes about 75,000 clones, 84% detected once. Source material: PBMCs. These receptors were taken from a man between 65 and 79 years old in good health and CMV-seropositive. CDR3s include the opening cysteine and the closing phenylalanine or tryptophan. A D gene is named only where the DNA matches it firmly. For some rows the clone size is stated as once, few or many, or as a class when expanded; others skip it.

len,abundance,v_gene,j_gene,d_gene,CDR3nt,CDR3aa
15,NA,TRBV5-1,TRBJ2-7,TRBD1,TGCGCCAGCAGCCAAGGGGGCGTTAAGACCTACGAGCAGTACTTC,CASSQGGVKTYEQYF
15,NA,TRBV9,TRBJ2-1,TRBD2,TGTGCCAGCAGCGCTACGGGAGGGAGCGGCGATGAGCAGTTCTTC,CASSATGGSGDEQFF
12,NA,TRBV25-1,TRBJ2-5,NA,TGTGCCAGCAGTGGATGGCGGGAGACCCAGTACTTC,CASSGWRETQYF
13,NA,TRBV29-1,TRBJ2-7,TRBD1,TGCAGCGCTATATTGACAGGGGAAAGCGAGCAGTACTTC,CSAILTGESEQYF
15,NA,TRBV14,TRBJ2-5,NA,TGTGCCAGCAGCTACATCCGGGGGTCTCGGGAGACCCAGTACTTC,CASSYIRGSRETQYF
13,NA,TRBV7-9,TRBJ2-7,TRBD1,TGTGCCAGCAGCCGGGACAGTATTTACGAGCAGTACTTC,CASSRDSIYEQYF
15,few,TRBV9,TRBJ2-3,NA,TGTGCCAGCAGCGTAGGCTCTCACAAAACAGATACGCAGTATTTT,CASSVGSHKTDTQYF
15,NA,TRBV5-1,TRBJ2-1,NA,TGCGCCAGCAGCTTGGCCGCGAGCTCCTACAATGAGCAGTTCTTC,CASSLAASSYNEQFF
15,NA,TRBV6-1,TRBJ2-1,TRBD2,TGTGCCAGCAGAGAACTAGCGGGCCATCACAATGAGCAGTTCTTC,CASRELAGHHNEQFF
15,NA,TRBV1,TRBJ2-5,NA,TGCACCAGCAAAGGACTAGCGGGAGGGCGCGAGACCCAGTACTTC,CTSKGLAGGRETQYF
15,NA,TRBV5-1,TRBJ2-4,NA,TGCGCCAGCAGCTTGGAGTGGCAGGGGGGAAACATTCAGTACTTC,CASSLEWQGGNIQYF
14,once,TRBV2,TRBJ1-1,NA,TGTGCCAGCACACCGTCCCAAGTGCGCCCTGAAGCTTTCTTT,CASTPSQVRPEAFF
12,NA,TRBV28,TRBJ2-7,NA,TGTGCCAGCAGTACCTATTCCTACGAGCAGTACTTC,CASSTYSYEQYF
15,NA,TRBV4-1,TRBJ1-5,NA,TGCGCCAGCAGCCAAGTAGAAACGGGTAATCAGCCCCAGCATTTT,CASSQVETGNQPQHF